The 9 T cell receptor beta chains listed next were all sequenced from one sample in a study of T cells in Graves' hyperthyroidism and ophthalmopathy. It was RNA transcripts that yielded the amplified TCR beta CDR3 regions. HTBI primers were the set used in a first-round RT-PCR of the TCR CDR3. TCRdb re-analysed the multiplex PCR reads in MiXCR, keeping a single row per CDR3 protein. The data show roughly 500,000 distinct CDR3 sequences, with 20% to 25% seen just once and approximately 49% held by the top ten. The sample was blood. The receptors were gathered from a woman in her 70s with Graves' ophthalmopathy.

The chain is built from TRBV20-1 and TRBJ2-3; 15 bases line up with TRBD2. This CDR3 is 17 amino acids long. Per germline, CDR1 DFQATT and CDR2 SNEGSKA (reference sequence). V was clipped by 4 bases and J by 4 bases; unmatched bases: 9. CDR3 in amino acids: CSAMGTSGRWVADTQYF. CDR3 nucleotides: TGCAGTGCTATGGGGACTAGCGGGAGGTGGGTGGCAGATACGCAGTATTTT.

The chain employs TRBV20-1 and TRBJ1-2; D not resolved. V was cut by 1 base and J by 4 bases, with 13 bases left in between. This CDR3 is built from 14 residues. Germline CDR1 DFQATT, CDR2 SNEGSKA (reference sequence). The CDR3 DNA sequence: TGCAGTGCTAGAGGAGCACCGCGGGGCTATGGCTACACCTTC. This encodes CSARGAPRGYGYTF.

This clonotype turned up a few times. The chain has TRBV20-1 and TRBJ1-5; D is undetermined. Deletions cut 0 bases from V and 1 base from J, with 13 bases between. CDR1 and CDR2 (germline): DFQATT, SNEGSKA (reference sequence). The CDR3 contains 16 residues. In nucleotides, the CDR3 is TGCAGTGCTAGAGATGGGGTCGGATTGAGCAATCAGCCCCAGCATTTT. Translation: CSARDGVGLSNQPQHF.

V and J are TRBV19 and TRBJ2-7, with D perhaps matching TRBD2 (5 bases). This CDR3 has 15 residues. Germline loops: CDR1 LNHDA, CDR2 SQIVND (reference sequence). The V end lost 5 bases, the J end lost 0 bases, and 14 bases lay between the germline ends. CDR3 sequence: CASSLAIVSSYEQYF. CDR3 in DNA: TGTGCCAGTAGTTTAGCGATCGTGAGCTCCTACGAGCAGTACTTC.

V gene TRBV19 combines with J gene TRBJ2-1; 10 nucleotides match TRBD2. The CDR3 has 15 residues. The junction had 10 bases not matched to a gene; V was cut back by 7 bases and J by 7 bases. CDR1 is LNHDA, CDR2 SQIVND, per germline (reference sequence). The CDR3 DNA sequence: TGTGCCAGTAACTCCCTTCTAGCGGGAGAAAATGAGCAGTTCTTC. It specifies CASNSLLAGENEQFF.

The genes are TRBV19 and TRBJ1-2; no definite D call. The CDR3 is 16 amino acids. CDR1 LNHDA and CDR2 SQIVND come from the germline V gene (reference sequence). Trimming shortened V by 2 bases and J by 4 bases, and 17 bases separated the two germline ends. The CDR3 nucleotides are TGTGCCAGTAGTATACCCCGGGATCCGGGGTCCTATGGCTACACCTTC. Amino acids: CASSIPRDPGSYGYTF.

This clonotype occurred many times. The chain uses TRBV7-3 and TRBJ1-1, with TRBD1 as a possible D gene (5 bases). There are 12 residues in the CDR3. V was shortened by 4 bases and J by 11 bases, with 14 bases between the two germline ends. Germline values: CDR1 SGHTA, CDR2 FQGTGA. The CDR3 coding sequence is TGTGCCAGCAGCTCAACCGGGGAGGGGGCTTTCTTT. Its protein product is CASSSTGEGAFF.

J is TRBJ1-6 and V is TRBV12-3 or TRBV12-4; possibly TRBD1 for D (5 bases). The CDR3 covers 17 residues. Trimming took 5 bases from V and 9 from J, leaving 23 bases between them. The CDR3 coding sequence is TGTGCCAGCAGTCTTTGGGGGGGAGGGATGGGTAGTTCACCCCTCCACTTT. Protein product: CASSLWGGGMGSSPLHF.

This sequence joins TRBV9 and TRBJ2-3, with a tentative D call TRBD1 (5 bases). Germline CDR1 SGDLS, CDR2 YYNGEE. This CDR3 region has 13 residues. V lost 0 bases and J 8 bases, leaving 10 bases between the germline ends. CDR3 DNA: TGTGCCAGCAGCGTAGATTCTGGGGCTACGCAGTATTTT. This gives the protein CASSVDSGATQYF.